Shown below are 16 T cell receptor beta chains from a single sample sequenced in a study of T cell responses to AZD1222 COVID-19 vaccine. Sequencing used immunoSEQ multiplex PCR; TCRdb keeps in-frame clones, though not all of them. The sample carries over 130,000 clones, approximately 94% recorded once. The input for sequencing was peripheral blood, taken on day 0 of AZD1222 vaccination. Receptors originate from an adult in good health.

The genes are TRBV7-8 and TRBJ1-5, with TRBD1 matching 7 bases. V was pared by 4 bases and J by 5 bases, with 11 bases of the junction left unmatched. Germline V gene sequence: CDR1 SGHVS, CDR2 FQNEAQ. The length of the CDR3 is 16 residues. This CDR3 reads CASSYFGAGGDQPQHF. CDR3 in DNA: TGTGCCAGCAGCTACTTCGGGGCAGGGGGGGATCAGCCCCAGCATTTT.

The chain uses TRBV25-1 and TRBJ2-7, with TRBD1 matching over 10 bases. V trimming: 4 bases; J trimming: 7 bases; junction bases outside the gene matches: 4. Germline CDR1 and CDR2: MGHDK and SYGVNS. This CDR3 is built from 13 residues. Here the CDR3 reads CASSGQGAREQYF. In nucleotides, the CDR3 is TGTGCCAGCAGTGGACAGGGGGCACGGGAGCAGTACTTC.

This clone has only a few counts. The rearrangement links TRBV10-3 to TRBJ1-1, with D possibly TRBD1 on 6 matching bases. Germline CDR1 ENHRY, CDR2 SYGVKD. The CDR3 is 13 amino acids. Trimming took 8 bases from V and 1 from J, leaving 11 bases between them. CDR3 region: CAIGGHWNTEAFF. The DNA of the CDR3 is TGTGCCATCGGGGGGCACTGGAACACTGAAGCTTTCTTT.

The gene calls are TRBV7-9 and TRBJ1-2; TRBD1 is a possible D gene (6 bases). The CDR3 extends over 12 amino acids. CDR1 SEHNR and CDR2 FQNEAQ come from the germline V gene (reference sequence). The DNA of the CDR3 is TGTGCTGCGGGGGCTGATAACTATGGCTACACCTTC. Translation: CAAGADNYGYTF.

The rearrangement links TRBV11-2 to TRBJ1-1, with 8 bases that match TRBD1. The length of the CDR3 is 15 residues. Per the germline V gene, CDR1 is SGHAT and CDR2 is FQNNGV. The V segment lost 1 base and the J segment 3 bases; nucleotides outside the gene matches: 4. CDR3: CASSLGNRGDTEAFF. Written as DNA, the CDR3 is TGTGCCAGCAGCTTAGGGAACAGGGGGGACACTGAAGCTTTCTTT.

The chain couples TRBV7-2 to TRBJ1-1; 8 bases fit TRBD1. Germline V gives CDR1 SGHTA, CDR2 FQGNSA. The CDR3 consists of 15 residues. The J segment lost 3 bases and the V segment lost 5 bases, leaving 8 bases of the junction unmatched. This CDR3 reads CASSLTGGWDTEAFF. CDR3 sequence (DNA): TGTGCCAGCAGCCTCACAGGGGGGTGGGACACTGAAGCTTTCTTT. Variable domain in full (rest from reference TRBV7-2 and TRBJ1-1): GAGVSQSPSNKVTEKGKDVELRCDPISGHTALYWYRQSLGQGLEFLIYFQGNSAPDKSGLPSDRFSAERTGGSVSTLTIQRTQQEDSAVYLCASSLTGGWDTEAFFGQGTRLTVV.

This rearrangement joins TRBV2 to TRBJ1-2, with D maybe TRBD1 (5 bases). Trimming removed 5 bases from V and 6 bases from J, with 10 bases in between. Germline V lookup: CDR1 SNHLY, CDR2 FYNNEI. The CDR3 length is 12 residues. CDR3 sequence: CASSQDNNGYTF. CDR3 coding DNA: TGTGCCAGCAGTCAGGACAACAATGGCTACACCTTC.

The J gene is TRBJ2-1, the V gene TRBV6-6, with TRBD1 identical over 10 bases. J was trimmed by 6 bases and V by 0 bases; bases with no gene match: 2. CDR1 is MNHNY, CDR2 SVGAGI, per germline (reference sequence). This CDR3 contains 15 residues. CDR3 sequence (DNA): TGTGCCAGCAGTTACTCGAGGACAGGGGGCAATGAGCAGTTCTTC. Its translation: CASSYSRTGGNEQFF.

Here the CDR3 DNA reads TGTGCCAGCAGCCAAGAATGGGGGACTAGCGCTCACAATGAGCAGTTCTTC. Its translation is CASSQEWGTSAHNEQFF. This chain joins TRBV4-2 and TRBJ2-1, with TRBD2 identical over 10 bases. The CDR3 sequence is 17 residues long. Looked up from germline, CDR1 is LGHNA and CDR2 is YNFKEQ. The V gene end was trimmed by 0 bases and the J gene end by 5 bases; junction bases not matched to a gene: 7.

This sequence joins TRBV11-2 and TRBJ2-7; D is ambiguous. The CDR3 is 12 amino acids. Germline CDR1 and CDR2: SGHAT and FQNNGV. The ends were cut back, 5 bases at V and 2 bases at J, with 7 bases in the middle. This CDR3 reads CASSPITYEQYF. The CDR3 bases are TGTGCCAGCAGCCCGATTACCTACGAGCAGTACTTC. The full variable domain, in which reference TRBV11-2 and TRBJ2-7 provide the parts outside the CDR3, is EAGVAQSPRYKIIEKRQSVAFWCNPISGHATLYWYQQILGQGPKLLIQFQNNGVVDDSQLPKDRFSAERLKGVDSTLKIQPAKLEDSAVYLCASSPITYEQYFGPGTRLTVT.

This chain links TRBV5-4 with TRBJ2-7; a possible D gene is TRBD2 (6 bases). In germline, CDR1 is SGHNT, CDR2 YYREEE (reference sequence). Deletions cut 0 bases from V and 0 bases from J, with 10 bases between. This CDR3 spans 15 amino acids. This chain's CDR3 is CASSLGRDFSYEQYF. As DNA, the CDR3 is TGTGCCAGCAGCTTGGGCAGGGACTTCTCCTACGAGCAGTACTTC.

V usage is TRBV4-3 and J usage is TRBJ1-3, with D perhaps TRBD1 (5 bases). V was shortened by 0 bases and J by 4 bases, with 19 bases between the two germline ends. The CDR3 loop spans 18 amino acids. The germline V gene has CDR1 LGHNA and CDR2 YSLEER. In DNA form, the CDR3 reads TGCGCCAGCAGCCAAGATATTCGCTTGGTGGGGGAAGGAAACACCATATATTTT. As protein: CASSQDIRLVGEGNTIYF.

The chain joins TRBV6-5 to TRBJ1-1; a possible D gene is TRBD1 (5 bases). CDR1 is MNHEY and CDR2 is SVGAGI in the germline V gene. Trimming left V 5 bases short and J 1 base short, with 11 bases between. The CDR3 has 14 amino acids. The CDR3 nucleotides read TGTGCCAGCAGTCTTTGGGACCGGAACACTGAAGCTTTCTTT. Encoded protein: CASSLWDRNTEAFF.

This chain connects TRBV15 to TRBJ1-1; D is perhaps TRBD1 (6 bases). The CDR3 contains 15 residues. Trimming cost V 3 bases and J 5 bases, with 16 bases left between them. Germline assignment: CDR1 LNHNV and CDR2 YYDKDF (reference sequence). The CDR3 loop is CATSSRRGLETEAFF. In nucleotides, the CDR3 is TGTGCCACCAGCAGCCGGAGGGGGTTGGAGACTGAAGCTTTCTTT. The whole variable domain, filled in from reference TRBV15 and TRBJ1-1, reads DAMVIQNPRYQVTQFGKPVTLSCSQTLNHNVMYWYQQKSSQAPKLLFHYYDKDFNNEADTPDNFQSRRPNTSFCFLDIRSPGLGDTAMYLCATSSRRGLETEAFFGQGTRLTVV.

The chain links TRBV7-6 to TRBJ2-3; maybe TRBD1 (6 bases). Germline-derived CDR1 and CDR2 are SGHVS and FNYEAQ. Trimming took 6 bases from V and 2 from J, leaving 9 bases between them. The CDR3 contains 13 residues. This CDR3 reads CASRAGVTDTQYF. DNA of the CDR3: TGTGCCAGCAGGGCAGGGGTCACAGATACGCAGTATTTT.

The chain carries TRBV19 and TRBJ2-7; 9 bases match TRBD2. Germline CDR1 reads LNHDA; CDR2 reads SQIVND (reference sequence). This CDR3 has 13 amino acids. Unmatched junction bases numbered 2, after V lost 6 bases and J lost 2 bases. The CDR3 DNA reads TGTGCCAGTAGGCCTAGCGGGACCTACGAGCAGTACTTC. It yields the protein CASRPSGTYEQYF.